A single sample is the source of the 28 T cell receptor beta chains below, sequenced in a study of radiotherapy plus CTLA-4 blockade in lung cancer. Profiled with immunoSEQ multiplex PCR; TCRdb holds only in-frame clones, not every one. The sample contains approximately 94,000 clones, roughly 85% of which appear only once. Sample: peripheral blood, taken from a patient treated with radiotherapy plus ipilimumab. The receptors shown here come from a human donor with non-small cell lung cancer that progressed on radiotherapy plus ipilimumab.

To note about this clone: Distinct nucleotide sequences in the sample also encode this CDR3. The genes are TRBV6-1 and TRBJ2-7; D is unresolved. CDR3 length: 13 residues. V shed 2 bases and J shed 3 bases, with 8 bases lying between them. Germline values: CDR1 MNHNS, CDR2 SASEGT. The CDR3 is CASSELGNYEQYV. DNA for the CDR3: TGTGCCAGCAGTGAACTGGGGAACTACGAGCAGTACGTC.

This sequence joins TRBV6-5 and TRBJ1-1, with D hard to call. Germline V gene lookup returns CDR1 MNHEY and CDR2 SVGAGI. The CDR3 runs to 14 residues. The ends were cut back, 5 bases at V and 2 bases at J, with 12 bases in the middle. The CDR3 loop is CASSELAGNTEAFF. In DNA, the CDR3 is TGTGCCAGCAGTGAGTTAGCCGGAAACACTGAAGCTTTCTTT.

The chain uses TRBV18 and TRBJ1-5; D is ambiguous. Trimming shortened V by 5 bases and J by 0 bases, and 5 bases separated the two germline ends. Germline V gives CDR1 KGHSH, CDR2 LQKENI. The CDR3 sequence is 13 residues long. In DNA form, the CDR3 reads TGTGCCAGCTCATCGTTTAGCAATCAGCCCCAGCATTTT. This sequence encodes CASSSFSNQPQHF.

The CDR3, as DNA: TGTGCCAGCAGCTGGGGGGTCGACAGGCTGAACACCGGGGAGCTGTTTTTT. This sequence encodes CASSWGVDRLNTGELFF. This rearrangement joins TRBV11-2 to TRBJ2-2; perhaps D is TRBD1 or TRBD2 (6 bases each). Trimming cost V 4 bases and J 1 base, with 16 bases left between them. This CDR3 is 17 amino acids long. The V gene's germline CDR1 is SGHAT and CDR2 FQNNGV.

The V and J genes are TRBV18 and TRBJ2-3; TRBD1 might be the D (6 bases). V was cut by 3 bases and J by 0 bases, with 10 bases left in between. The length of the CDR3 is 15 residues. Germline loops: CDR1 KGHSH, CDR2 LQKENI. CDR3 nucleotides: TGTGCCAGCTCACCTAGACAGGCAAGCACAGATACGCAGTATTTT. Encoded protein: CASSPRQASTDTQYF.

The chain recombines TRBV7-8 with TRBJ2-2, with 10 bases identical to TRBD2. The CDR3 totals 17 residues. Germline assignment: CDR1 SGHVS and CDR2 FQNEAQ. Trimming removed 5 bases from V and 1 base from J; junction bases left unmatched: 7. This CDR3 is CASSPRTSGGNTGELFF. CDR3 coding DNA: TGTGCCAGCAGCCCCCGGACTAGCGGAGGGAACACCGGGGAGCTGTTTTTT.

The chain uses TRBV5-5 and TRBJ1-1; D call uncertain. Germline-derived CDR1 and CDR2 are SGHKS and YYEKEE (reference sequence). This CDR3 is built from 13 residues. Trimming stripped 5 bases from V and 7 bases from J, with 15 bases between. CDR3 in DNA: TGTGCCAGCAGTCCTTGGGGTCTGGGTGAAGCTTTCTTT. As protein: CASSPWGLGEAFF.

The chain couples TRBV7-2 to TRBJ1-3, with 8 nucleotides matching TRBD1. The CDR3 totals 16 residues. J was trimmed by 2 bases and V by 6 bases; bases with no gene match: 9. Germline V lookup: CDR1 SGHTA, CDR2 FQGNSA. CDR3 coding DNA: TGTGCCAGCAGAGACAGGACAGGGAGGACTGGAAACACCATATATTTT. Translated, it gives CASRDRTGRTGNTIYF.

The chain links TRBV6-6 to TRBJ2-7; D is perhaps TRBD2 (5 bases). The CDR3 spans 13 residues. CDR1 and CDR2 from the germline V gene are MNHNY and SVGAGI (reference sequence). Trimming stripped 11 bases from V and 3 bases from J, with 17 bases between. The CDR3 bases are TGTGCCGCCGCCGCGGGTGAGGGCTACGAGCAGTACGTC. This codes for CAAAAGEGYEQYV.

A single count supports this clone. The chain has TRBV19 and TRBJ2-2; the match to TRBD1 covers 9 bases. The V segment lost 7 bases and the J segment 7 bases; nucleotides outside the gene matches: 7. There are 14 residues in the CDR3. Germline CDR1 reads LNHDA; CDR2 reads SQIVND (reference sequence). CDR3 loop: CASKRTGVDGELFF. The CDR3 region has the DNA TGTGCCAGTAAGAGGACAGGGGTGGACGGGGAGCTGTTTTTT.

The chain carries TRBV30 and TRBJ2-1; 13 bases agree with TRBD2. V lost 4 bases to trimming and J lost 4 bases; unmatched junction nucleotides: 7. This CDR3 region has 16 residues. The germline CDR1 and CDR2 sequences are GTSNPN and SVGIG (reference sequence). Here the CDR3 reads CAWTRPLAGGYNEQFF. DNA for the CDR3: TGTGCCTGGACCCGCCCACTAGCGGGAGGGTACAATGAGCAGTTCTTC.

This chain links TRBV1 with TRBJ2-1; TRBD2 was called by the table and not checked on the DNA. TRBV1 is a pseudogene. This CDR3 has 14 amino acids. CDR3 sequence: CTSRRLAGRVEQFF. As DNA, the CDR3 is TGCACCAGCAGAAGACTAGCGGGAAGGGTTGAGCAGTTCTTC.

This chain links TRBV7-9 with TRBJ1-2; TRBD1 aligns across 7 bases. V gave up 5 bases and J gave up 5 bases; unmatched junction bases: 8. This CDR3 is built from 14 residues. Per the germline V gene, CDR1 is SEHNR and CDR2 is FQNEAQ (reference sequence). CDR3 sequence reads: CASSLDGTAYGYTF. In DNA form, the CDR3 reads TGTGCCAGCAGCCTAGATGGGACAGCGTATGGCTACACCTTC.

The chain is built from TRBV20-1 and TRBJ2-7; D may be TRBD1 or TRBD2 (5 bases each). Germline CDR1 is DFQATT and CDR2 is SNEGSKA (reference sequence). CDR3 length: 11 residues. V lost 6 bases and J lost 5, with 11 bases in between. As DNA, the CDR3 is TGCAGTGCGAGGGCAGGGAACGAGCAGTACGTC. This gives the protein CSARAGNEQYV.

This chain uses TRBV6-1 with TRBJ1-2, with D possibly matching TRBD1 (5 bases). The CDR3 loop spans 15 amino acids. The V gene's germline CDR1 is MNHNS and CDR2 SASEGT. Trimming stripped 6 bases from V and 3 bases from J, with 17 bases between. CDR3 in DNA: TGTGCCAGCAGCCCTGTCCATGGGGGTTACTATGGCTACACCTTC. Amino acid sequence: CASSPVHGGYYGYTF.

The rearrangement joins TRBV7-9 to TRBJ2-2; perhaps TRBD1 as D (6 bases). Germline CDR1 is SEHNR and CDR2 is FQNEAQ (reference sequence). The CDR3 covers 16 residues. Trimming removed 4 bases from V and 5 bases from J, with 17 bases in between. Here the CDR3 reads CASSSGQRLATGELFF. The DNA of the CDR3 is TGTGCCAGCAGCTCCGGACAGAGACTGGCGACCGGGGAGCTGTTTTTT.

The chain joins TRBV9 to TRBJ2-1; 8 bases are a match to TRBD1. The CDR3 is 16 amino acids. After removal of 0 bases from V and 6 bases from J, the junction contained 8 bases not matched to a gene. The V gene's germline CDR1 is SGDLS and CDR2 YYNGEE. CDR3 nucleotides: TGTGCCAGCAGCGTAGATCGGACAGGGTGGATCAATGAGCAGTTCTTC. It codes for CASSVDRTGWINEQFF.

The CDR3 is CASSFGISAQANTEAFF. DNA for the CDR3: TGTGCCAGCAGCTTTGGGATTTCGGCACAGGCGAACACTGAAGCTTTCTTT. The chain uses TRBV11-2 and TRBJ1-1; the D gene is possibly TRBD1 (5 bases). The CDR3 sequence is 17 residues long. Germline V gives CDR1 SGHAT, CDR2 FQNNGV. Deletions cut 3 bases from V and 1 base from J, with 18 bases between. Together with reference TRBV11-2 and TRBJ1-1, the CDR3 gives the full variable domain: EAGVAQSPRYKIIEKRQSVAFWCNPISGHATLYWYQQILGQGPKLLIQFQNNGVVDDSQLPKDRFSAERLKGVDSTLKIQPAKLEDSAVYLCASSFGISAQANTEAFFGQGTRLTVV.

V and J are TRBV29-1 and TRBJ2-7, with 7 bases fitting TRBD1. The trim removed 4 bases at V and 3 bases at J, leaving 3 bases unmatched. Germline CDR1 reads SQVTM; CDR2 reads ANQGSEA. The CDR3 consists of 12 residues. The DNA for the CDR3 is TGCAGCGTTGGACAGGGTTTCTACGAGCAGTACTTC. This translates into CSVGQGFYEQYF.

The chain uses TRBV15 and TRBJ2-7, with D tentatively TRBD2 (5 bases). Trimming stripped 0 bases from V and 0 bases from J, with 9 bases between. CDR3 length: 15 amino acids. Germline assignment: CDR1 LNHNV and CDR2 YYDKDF (reference sequence). The CDR3 protein is CATSRDVGSSYEQYF. The DNA for the CDR3 is TGTGCCACCAGCAGAGATGTGGGGAGCTCCTACGAGCAGTACTTC.

As DNA, the CDR3 is TGTGCCACCAGCCAAGGGACAGGGAACAACATCGGGGAGACCCAGTACTTC. Protein: CATSQGTGNNIGETQYF. The rearrangement links TRBV15 to TRBJ2-5, with TRBD1 matching 9 bases. The length of the CDR3 is 17 residues. With 5 bases clipped from V and 5 bases from J, the junction kept 15 bases outside the gene matches. Germline CDR1 LNHNV, CDR2 YYDKDF (reference sequence).

J is TRBJ1-3 and V is TRBV4-2; tentative D call: TRBD1 (5 bases). Trimming left V 1 base short and J 0 bases short, with 13 bases between. The germline V gene has CDR1 LGHNA and CDR2 YNFKEQ. This CDR3 is 17 amino acids long. The CDR3, as DNA: TGTGCCAGCAGCCAAGTAAGACAGTTCCTCTCTGGAAACACCATATATTTT. It is translated as CASSQVRQFLSGNTIYF.

This clone has a single count. This rearrangement joins TRBV6-5 to TRBJ1-6; no clear D. V was shortened by 9 bases and J by 5 bases, with 11 bases between the two germline ends. Germline CDR1 reads MNHEY; CDR2 reads SVGAGI. The length of the CDR3 is 13 residues. CDR3 region: CASCAGNNSPLHF. CDR3 sequence (DNA): TGTGCCAGTTGCGCGGGGAATAATTCACCCCTCCACTTT.

V usage is TRBV18 and J usage is TRBJ1-4, with D uncertain. This CDR3 comprises 15 residues. The V end was cut by 0 bases, the J end by 2 bases, with 7 bases between. CDR1 is KGHSH and CDR2 is LQKENI in the germline V gene. The CDR3 nucleotides are TGTGCCAGCTCACCACCTTGGTCTACTAATGAAAAACTGTTTTTT. This sequence encodes CASSPPWSTNEKLFF.

J is TRBJ2-3 and V is TRBV5-4, with TRBD2 matching over 11 bases. This CDR3 contains 15 residues. V was clipped by 3 bases and J by 4 bases; unmatched bases: 4. Germline CDR1 reads SGHNT; CDR2 reads YYREEE (reference sequence). The CDR3, as DNA: TGTGCCAGCAGCTCTGTAGCGGGAGGGTCAGATACGCAGTATTTT. It codes for CASSSVAGGSDTQYF.

This chain joins TRBV19 and TRBJ2-5; TRBD2 matches 11 bases. Germline V CDR1 and CDR2: LNHDA, SQIVND (reference sequence). This CDR3 has 16 residues. The V and J ends lost 5 bases and 3 bases, in that order; junction bases with no gene match: 8. CDR3 nucleotides: TGTGCCAGTAGTCCCCAGGGGACTAGCGGAGAAGAGACCCAGTACTTC. Protein sequence: CASSPQGTSGEETQYF.

The chain combines TRBV19 with TRBJ2-5; D ambiguous. The V and J ends lost 10 bases and 3 bases respectively, with 18 bases between them. This CDR3 has 14 amino acids. In germline, CDR1 is LNHDA, CDR2 SQIVND (reference sequence). The CDR3 is CATSSRLTEETQYF. CDR3 in DNA: TGTGCCACCTCGTCCAGACTCACCGAAGAGACCCAGTACTTC.

This chain links TRBV11-2 with TRBJ2-4; 7 bases fit TRBD1. This CDR3 comprises 16 residues. The germline gives CDR1 SGHAT, CDR2 FQNNGV. Losses at the gene ends were 5 bases for V and 2 bases for J; bases not matched to a gene: 9. The CDR3 DNA reads as TGTGCCAGCAGCCCACGCGGACAGGTCCCCAAAAACATTCAGTACTTC. Protein: CASSPRGQVPKNIQYF.